This T cell receptor beta chain is from a study of human T cells and chemical hapten exposure. This clonotype has ten or more counts. What it binds is unknown. Time point noted: patch test 3, about 24 weeks after DPC sensitization. Documented treatment: therapeutic diphenylcyclopropenone sensitization with weekly scalp DPC. The donor pool consisted of alopecia patients aged 18 to 70 years, considered suitable for DPC. Findings and limits, study-wide: Expanded TCRs showed more large CDR3 clusters than pre-sensitization or healthy control sets.

Each CDR3 protein gets one entry after TCRdb re-called the RACE reads with MiXCR. The table lists approximately 60,000 distinct CDR3 sequences, 11% of them singletons, with about 2.5% in the top ten. Germline V gene data show CDR1 as SEHNR and CDR2 as FQNEAQ (reference sequence). Unmatched junction bases numbered 10, after V lost 4 bases and J lost 4 bases. The CDR3 loop spans 16 amino acids. The V gene is TRBV7-9, the J gene TRBJ2-1; 7 nucleotides agree with TRBD2. This clonotype originated in a woman between 25 and 40 years old with alopecia areata. Some clones in this sample may be carry-over from other donors' samples. The specimen was whole blood, collected in connection with sensitization to the hapten diphenylcyclopropenone (DPC). DNA of the CDR3: TGTGCCAGCAGCTCCCCCCCTGTGGGGGGGTACAATGAGCAGTTCTTC. Protein product: CASSSPPVGGYNEQFF.